Detailed here is one T cell receptor (beta chain). Antigen unknown. The data were taken from a study of identical twins. Findings of the study overall: The abundant beta clonotypes from cord blood had fewer insertions, and memory repertoires had none of this. Cross-sectional statistics underpinned the conclusions; the same donors were not followed.

V lost 4 bases and J lost 1, with 13 bases in between. CDR1 and CDR2 from the germline V gene are LGHDT and YNNKEL (reference sequence). The CDR3 contains 15 residues. TCRdb processed the 5' RACE reads anew with MiXCR; each CDR3 protein has one entry. The table records around 480,000 distinct CDR3 sequences, 12% to 15% of them present only once. These data were likewise used in another study, on yellow fever vaccine responses in identical twins. Per that paper: Reportedly, the T cell response mounted by twins to vaccine seemed partly convergent, partly personalized.

What was sequenced was CD4+ T cells sorted from blood. This sequence was found in a woman younger than 30 in good health. The J gene is TRBJ2-5, the V gene TRBV3-1, with D possibly TRBD2 on 7 matching bases. The chain's CDR3 is CASSRARGAQETQYF. The CDR3 coding sequence is TGTGCCAGCAGCCGAGCCCGGGGGGCCCAAGAGACCCAGTACTTC.